Below are 29 T cell receptor beta chains sequenced from a single sample in a study of T-cell reconstitution after alpha-beta-depleted transplantation in children. During its preparation, the TCRbeta library received unique molecular identifiers. TCRdb re-called the PCR reads with MiXCR, one entry per CDR3 protein. The profile covers approximately 590,000 distinct CDR3 sequences, with about 11% appearing a single time and 4% taken by the ten largest. The material sequenced was PBMCs from the stem cell graft donor, taken from the stem cell graft. The receptors originated from a human donor who donated a stem cell graft to a child with acute myeloid leukemia.

The rearrangement uses TRBV20-1 and TRBJ1-2; 8 bases match TRBD1. CDR1 DFQATT and CDR2 SNEGSKA come from the germline V gene (reference sequence). There are 13 residues in the CDR3. Trimming at V came to 4 bases and at J to 4 bases, leaving 5 bases not matched to a gene. CDR3 in amino acids: CSAKDRVPYGYTF. The CDR3 DNA reads as TGCAGTGCTAAGGACAGGGTCCCCTATGGCTACACCTTC.

This clonotype was seen a handful of times. The V and J genes are TRBV5-6 and TRBJ2-3; 13 bases line up with TRBD2. CDR1 and CDR2 (germline): SGHDT, YYEEEE. The CDR3 contains 16 residues. The V gene end was trimmed by 2 bases and the J gene end by 6 bases; junction bases not matched to a gene: 6. CDR3 residues: CASSFYGLAGVDTQYF. The CDR3 DNA sequence: TGTGCCAGCAGCTTCTACGGACTAGCGGGAGTGGATACGCAGTATTTT.

The gene calls are TRBV7-9 and TRBJ2-7; 7 nucleotides align to TRBD1. This CDR3 contains 16 residues. Trimming cost V 1 base and J 5 bases; bases outside gene matches: 11. The V gene's germline CDR1 is SEHNR and CDR2 FQNEAQ (reference sequence). DNA for the CDR3: TGTGCCAGCAGCTTAGGAAGCACAGGGGCACCTGACGAGCAGTACTTC. Protein: CASSLGSTGAPDEQYF.

This clonotype was found many times. The rearrangement joins TRBV6-5 to TRBJ2-5; 7 bases line up with TRBD1. J was trimmed by 5 bases and V by 8 bases; bases with no gene match: 8. CDR1 is MNHEY, CDR2 SVGAGI, per germline. The CDR3 consists of 13 residues. The CDR3 nucleotides are TGTGCCAGCCAGATGGGCAGGGGGGAGACCCAGTACTTC. Residues: CASQMGRGETQYF.

The rearrangement links TRBV2 to TRBJ1-5, with D hard to call. The germline CDR1 and CDR2 sequences are SNHLY and FYNNEI. This CDR3 has 14 amino acids. Trimming pared 7 bases from V and 5 bases from J, leaving 15 bases between. The CDR3 nucleotides are TGTGCCAGCATGGTTATGGGCAGGCATCAGCCCCAGCATTTT. It codes for CASMVMGRHQPQHF.

This clonotype was found many times. The chain joins TRBV6-1 to TRBJ2-7; possibly TRBD1 for D (6 bases). In germline, CDR1 is MNHNS, CDR2 SASEGT. This CDR3 is built from 15 residues. V was clipped by 5 bases and J by 0 bases, with 14 bases between them. The CDR3: CASSQVRGLSYEQYF. The CDR3 coding sequence is TGTGCCAGCAGTCAGGTCAGGGGCCTCTCCTACGAGCAGTACTTC.

This clonotype was seen a few times. A read error is possible here, since a much larger clone lies one base away. The rearrangement links TRBV7-8 to TRBJ2-7, with D possibly being TRBD1 (6 bases). This CDR3 contains 14 residues. V lost 5 bases to trimming and J lost 2 bases, with 13 bases between them. Germline values: CDR1 SGHVS, CDR2 FQNEAQ. CDR3 sequence reads: CASSPNRVPYEQYF. The CDR3 DNA follows: TGTGCCAGCAGCCCCAACAGGGTTCCCTACGAGCAGTACTTC.

This clonotype has a handful of counts. The chain carries TRBV4-3 and TRBJ2-2; D remains ambiguous. The germline V gene encodes CDR1 LGHNA and CDR2 YSLEER. The CDR3 loop spans 13 amino acids. Trimming took 4 bases from V and 8 from J, leaving 11 bases between them. The chain's CDR3 is CASSLGLVGELFF. In nucleotides, the CDR3 is TGCGCCAGCAGCCTTGGGCTTGTGGGGGAGCTGTTTTTT.

This clonotype was seen only a few times. The chain couples TRBV14 to TRBJ2-7, with 8 nucleotides matching TRBD1. The CDR3 consists of 16 residues. In germline, CDR1 is SGHDN, CDR2 FVKESK. With V trimmed by 5 bases and J by 3 bases, 12 bases remained unmatched. This CDR3 reads CASSKRSGQAIYEQYF. CDR3 in DNA: TGTGCCAGCAGCAAGAGGTCGGGACAGGCTATCTACGAGCAGTACTTC.

The J gene is TRBJ2-1, the V gene TRBV4-2, with 9 bases identical to TRBD2. Germline CDR1 reads LGHNA; CDR2 reads YNFKEQ. The CDR3 is 17 residues long. J lost 8 bases, V lost 4 bases, and 15 bases had no gene match. CDR3 DNA: TGTGCCAGCAGCCCCGCCAGAGGGGGGACTAGCCTCCATGAGCAGTTCTTC. This sequence encodes CASSPARGGTSLHEQFF.

This clonotype appeared a few times. The chain uses TRBV7-9 and TRBJ2-1, with D perhaps matching TRBD1 or TRBD2 (5 bases each). The V gene's germline CDR1 is SEHNR and CDR2 FQNEAQ (reference sequence). Trimming left V 4 bases short and J 3 bases short, with 16 bases between. The CDR3 extends over 16 amino acids. CDR3 sequence: CASSYRGDAVYNEQFF. CDR3 nucleotides: TGTGCCAGCAGCTACCGAGGGGACGCGGTCTACAATGAGCAGTTCTTC.

This clonotype was detected many times. This chain uses TRBV29-1 with TRBJ2-7; 11 bases fit TRBD1. CDR1 is SQVTM, CDR2 ANQGSEA, per germline. This CDR3 is built from 12 residues. CDR3 loop: CGVGQGGYEQYF. As DNA, the CDR3 is TGCGGGGTGGGACAGGGGGGTTACGAGCAGTACTTC.

This clonotype occurred a few times. V gene TRBV21-1 combines with J gene TRBJ2-1; the table's TRBD1 call for D was not verified on the DNA. TRBV21-1 corresponds to a pseudogene. CDR3 size: 15 residues. The CDR3 reads CASSSRDDQDNEQFF. The CDR3 DNA sequence: TGTGCCAGCAGTTCCCGGGACGACCAAGACAATGAGCAGTTCTTC.

This clonotype was detected a few times. The chain carries TRBV20-1 and TRBJ2-7; 10 nucleotides match TRBD2. There are 14 residues in the CDR3. The V gene end was trimmed by 6 bases and the J gene end by 2 bases; junction bases not matched to a gene: 7. CDR1 is DFQATT and CDR2 is SNEGSKA in the germline V gene (reference sequence). This CDR3 reads CSATLAGVPYEQYF. The CDR3 DNA sequence: TGCAGTGCAACCCTAGCGGGAGTACCCTACGAGCAGTACTTC.

This chain connects TRBV5-5 to TRBJ2-7; D assignment may be TRBD1 or TRBD2 (6 bases each). The length of the CDR3 is 14 residues. CDR1 is SGHKS and CDR2 is YYEKEE in the germline V gene (reference sequence). The germline V and J ends were trimmed by 2 bases and 2 bases, with 11 bases remaining between them. CDR3 region: CASSFGGQAYEQYF. CDR3 coding DNA: TGTGCCAGCAGCTTCGGGGGCCAGGCCTACGAGCAGTACTTC.

The chain combines TRBV7-2 with TRBJ2-5; 9 positions match TRBD2. CDR1 SGHTA and CDR2 FQGNSA come from the germline V gene. CDR3 length equals 15 residues. J lost 1 base, V lost 5 bases, and 5 bases had no gene match. CDR3 sequence (DNA): TGTGCCAGCAGCGCGGGGGGGGGCCCCCAAGAGACCCAGTACTTC. This translates into CASSAGGGPQETQYF.

Only a few counts were recorded for this clonotype. V usage is TRBV11-1 and J usage is TRBJ2-1, with TRBD2 identical over 10 bases. The CDR3 is made up of 21 amino acids. Germline lookup yields CDR1 SGHAT and CDR2 FQDESV (reference sequence). With 5 bases clipped from V and 11 bases from J, the junction kept 30 bases outside the gene matches. CDR3 protein: CASSPAGSAQVPSLAGGQQFF. In DNA, the CDR3 is TGTGCCAGCAGCCCGGCCGGGAGCGCACAAGTCCCTTCTTTAGCGGGAGGTCAGCAGTTCTTC.

This clonotype was found a few times. The V gene is TRBV20-1, the J gene TRBJ1-1; D is undetermined. The CDR3 is made up of 15 amino acids. Germline V gene data show CDR1 as DFQATT and CDR2 as SNEGSKA (reference sequence). Trimming shortened V by 1 base and J by 0 bases, and 12 bases separated the two germline ends. The CDR3 spells CSARAPGGLNTEAFF. The CDR3 nucleotides are TGCAGTGCTAGAGCCCCGGGCGGTCTGAACACTGAAGCTTTCTTT.

In its sample, this clonotype was seen a few times. The chain recombines TRBV20-1 with TRBJ1-1; 8 bases map to TRBD1. Germline V gene sequence: CDR1 DFQATT, CDR2 SNEGSKA (reference sequence). The ends lost 5 bases at V and 5 bases at J; junction bases unmatched: 7. The CDR3 is 13 amino acids. This CDR3 is CSASGGAGTEAFF. CDR3 DNA: TGCAGTGCTTCAGGGGGCGCAGGGACTGAAGCTTTCTTT.

This clonotype was recorded at least ten times. CDR3 nucleotide sequence: TGTGCCAGCAGCGCCTCCGACAGGGAGATCAATCAGCCCCAGCATTTT. It translates to CASSASDREINQPQHF. This chain links TRBV6-5 with TRBJ1-5; 7 nucleotides align to TRBD1. V shed 6 bases, J shed 3 bases, and the junction held 11 bases outside the gene matches. CDR1 is MNHEY and CDR2 is SVGAGI in the germline V gene. The CDR3 contains 16 residues.

This clonotype has just a few counts. CDR3: CSARYGGSPYEQYF. The CDR3 coding sequence is TGCAGTGCTAGATATGGCGGGAGTCCCTACGAGCAGTACTTC. V gene TRBV20-1 combines with J gene TRBJ2-7, with 7 bases that match TRBD2. CDR3 length: 14 residues. CDR1 is DFQATT, CDR2 SNEGSKA, per germline (reference sequence). J was trimmed by 2 bases and V by 2 bases; bases with no gene match: 6.

In this sample, this clonotype turned up a few times. The J gene is TRBJ2-5, the V gene TRBV30, with D possibly TRBD2 on 7 matching bases. The germline V and J ends were trimmed by 7 bases and 5 bases, with 17 bases remaining between them. Germline V CDR1 and CDR2: GTSNPN, SVGIG (reference sequence). This CDR3 contains 13 residues. The chain's CDR3 is CASSEGGLETQYF. CDR3 DNA sequence: TGTGCCTCCTCCGAGGGGGGGCTGGAGACCCAGTACTTC. Variable domain in full (rest from reference TRBV30 and TRBJ2-5): SQTIHQWPATLVQPVGSPLSLECTVEGTSNPNLYWYRQAAGRGLQLLFYSVGIGQISSEVPQNLSASRPQDRQFILSSKKLLLSDSGFYLCASSEGGLETQYFGPGTRLLVL.

The chain has TRBV7-3 and TRBJ2-6; no firm D call. CDR3 length: 14 amino acids. V shed 5 bases and J shed 1 base, with 6 bases lying between them. Germline V CDR1 and CDR2: SGHTA, FQGTGA. CDR3 in amino acids: CASSAKSGANVLTF. In nucleotides, the CDR3 is TGTGCCAGCAGCGCGAAGTCTGGGGCCAACGTCCTGACTTTC. Full variable domain (remainder filled in from reference TRBV7-3 and TRBJ2-6): GAGVSQTPSNKVTEKGKYVELRCDPISGHTALYWYRQSLGQGPEFLIYFQGTGAADDSGLPNDRFFAVRPEGSVSTLKIQRTERGDSAVYLCASSAKSGANVLTFGAGSRLTVL.

The table lists this clonotype with a few counts. This chain joins TRBV7-9 and TRBJ1-4; D gene unclear. This CDR3 is built from 12 residues. From germline, CDR1 is SEHNR and CDR2 FQNEAQ (reference sequence). The V end was cut by 0 bases, the J end by 7 bases, with 3 bases between. The CDR3 coding sequence is TGTGCCAGCAGCTTAGCGTCTGAAAAACTGTTTTTT. Translation: CASSLASEKLFF.

This clonotype was counted between two and nine times. The V and J genes are TRBV20-1 and TRBJ2-2; 8 bases fit TRBD1. V was pared by 6 bases and J by 2 bases, with 5 bases of the junction left unmatched. Looked up from germline, CDR1 is DFQATT and CDR2 is SNEGSKA (reference sequence). The CDR3 runs to 14 residues. The CDR3 DNA sequence: TGCAGTGCCCAGGACAGGGATAACACCGGGGAGCTGTTTTTT. It encodes CSAQDRDNTGELFF.

The rearrangement joins TRBV2 to TRBJ2-7, with D possibly TRBD2 on 6 matching bases. CDR1 is SNHLY and CDR2 is FYNNEI in the germline V gene. V lost 7 bases, J lost 6 bases, and 28 bases lay in between. The CDR3 has 17 residues. The DNA of the CDR3 is TGTGCCAGCAAAGGGCGGGGCAGGCTACCTACGAATATCGAGCAGTACTTC. It translates to CASKGRGRLPTNIEQYF.

This clonotype was observed at least ten times. The genes are TRBV28 and TRBJ2-3, with 8 nucleotides matching TRBD2. The CDR3 spans 15 residues. Germline V gene sequence: CDR1 MDHEN, CDR2 SYDVKM. V lost 9 bases, J lost 1 base, and 9 bases stayed unmatched. CDR3 DNA: TGTGCCAGTCTGGGAGCGGGAGACCGCACAGATACGCAGTATTTT. Translation gives CASLGAGDRTDTQYF.

The table lists this clonotype with many counts. V is TRBV12-3 or TRBV12-4 and J is TRBJ2-2; D could derive from TRBD1 or TRBD2 (5 bases each). Trimming pared 7 bases from V and 5 bases from J, leaving 23 bases between. CDR3 length equals 17 residues. DNA of the CDR3: TGTGCCAGCAAAGAGACAGCGGCACAATTAGGGACCGGGGAGCTGTTTTTT. Its protein is CASKETAAQLGTGELFF.

This chain links TRBV5-6 with TRBJ1-1; 9 bases fit TRBD1. The V gene's germline CDR1 is SGHDT and CDR2 YYEEEE. V dropped 3 bases and J dropped 5; count of bases not matched to a gene: 20. The CDR3 is 19 amino acids. The CDR3 DNA reads as TGTGCCAGCAGCTCCAGGATCGGGACAGGGAGAACCCGGGAGACTGAAGCTTTCTTT. It specifies CASSSRIGTGRTRETEAFF.